The sequence of this T cell receptor beta chain was determined in a study of beta chain features in type 1 diabetes listed by TCRdb under 2018. Concerning the study at large: Patients and healthy donors did not differ in mean age, gender distribution, total cell number or subset yield. A total of 107,917,701 sorted cells were examined across all samples, and the number of cells per subset was strongly correlated with RNA yield. Regulatory and stem cell-like memory subsets were obtained from only 8 patients and roughly eight healthy donors, while naive and central memory subsets were obtained from all 30 or so donors. The study compared the TCRB repertoires of sorted circulating CD4+ T cell subsets in recently diagnosed type 1 diabetes patients with those in matched healthy donors.

The entire amount of isolated RNA was reverse transcribed using the High Capacity cDNA Reverse Transcription Kit, so the sequenced TCRB transcripts were expressed ones. Deep immunoSEQ sequencing was applied to naive, central memory and regulatory T cell samples, giving an average of around 3.8 million total reads per sample. Sorted cells were lysed in RLT buffer, and RNA was extracted using DNase-treated RNeasy Micro or Mini kits according to cell number. To prevent cross-contamination, each cell subset was processed individually, whereas patient and healthy donor samples were processed jointly. The immunoSEQ multiplex PCR was used to amplify TCRB sequences from cDNA, yielding 87-bp fragments that span the CDR3 region. Sequencing of the amplicons was performed on the Illumina HiSeq platform. Regarding the original processing steps: Synthetic template baselines were used to correct PCR bias computationally, reads within Hamming distance 2 were collapsed, and singletons that could not be merged were discarded. Reads were aligned to IMGT to assign V, D and J genes, CDR3 length, and insertions or deletions at six rearrangement sites. Within each subset, clonotype counts were normalized to sorted cell number, after which true diversity and Gini coefficients were computed with the tcR R package. The overlap coefficient, calculated on TCRB nucleotide sequences, was used to measure repertoire sharing. As stored in TCRdb, this immuneACCESS dataset retains in-frame rearrangements with V and J assigned. A fraction of the clones does not appear; measured against another copy, unresolved V genes explain less than half of the discrepancy, and the remainder lacks a known reason. V, J and clone size reflect that table, while D and trimming were determined from the DNA. This sample has some 180,000 clones in its table, and about 12% of those were observed once. 0.6% to 0.8% of the sample goes to the ten largest clones.

V is cut back by 3 bases and J by 5 bases, with 7 bases in the junction unmatched. The CDR3, cysteine through phenylalanine, is 15 amino acids long. Of all the DNA, just the CDR3 is kept, 45 bases in frame from base 1. From a lookup of the germline V gene, CDR1 and CDR2 are SNHLY and FYNNEI. This clone was seen a handful of times. Its antigen remains unidentified. No qualities accompany the bases; no much larger clone lies one base away. A single peripheral blood draw of approximately 0.11 L on average was collected from each donor into heparinised tubes. A BD FACSAria II and a panel including CD45RO, CCR7, CD25, CD127, CD95 and CD27 were used to sort naive, central memory, regulatory and stem cell-like memory CD4+ T cells. Every sorted population had a purity above 95%. PBMCs were isolated right away by Lymphoprep density gradient centrifugation and were stained directly, without culture. Samples were stained and sorted in pairs, with one healthy donor and one patient per experiment, so that batch effects were minimized.

The investigation overall reported the following: PCR might favor shorter templates, but patient and control samples were amplified and corrected together, so any skew would affect both groups equally. HLA sub-analyses involved small numbers of individuals, so any influence of HLA type on TCRB rearrangement remained unresolved. The naive, central memory and regulatory TCRB repertoires appeared to resemble one another more closely among patients than among healthy donors. Patients with type 1 diabetes made fewer insertions and deleted more nucleotides at VDJ recombination sites, implying thymic rearrangement abnormalities. Sequencing cDNA rather than genomic DNA could over-represent highly expressing activated cells, although activation and CD3 levels did not differ between groups. A moderate but significant shortening of TCRB CDR3 length was observed in type 1 diabetes patients in all four CD4+ subsets.

This clonotype was sampled from a young woman in good health. Sequenced material: central memory CD4+ T cells from blood. The rearranged chain carries TRBV2 and TRBJ2-3, and 8 junction bases match TRBD1. The base sequence is TGTGCCAGCAGTGAGCAGCAGGGGGCGATAGATACGCAGTATTTT. This yields the protein CASSEQQGAIDTQYF.